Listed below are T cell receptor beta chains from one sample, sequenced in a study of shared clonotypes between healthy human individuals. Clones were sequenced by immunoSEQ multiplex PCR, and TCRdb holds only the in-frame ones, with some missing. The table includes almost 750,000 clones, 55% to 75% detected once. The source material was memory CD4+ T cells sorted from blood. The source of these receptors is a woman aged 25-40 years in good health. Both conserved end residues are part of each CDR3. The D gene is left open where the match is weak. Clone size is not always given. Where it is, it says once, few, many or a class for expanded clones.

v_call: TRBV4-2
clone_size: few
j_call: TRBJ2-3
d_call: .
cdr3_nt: TGTGCCAGCAGCCAAGGGCTAGAATCTGATACGCAGTATTTT
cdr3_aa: CASSQGLESDTQYF

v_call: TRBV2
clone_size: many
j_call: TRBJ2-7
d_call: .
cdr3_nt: TGTGCCAGCAAATTTGTCAACGAGCAGTACTTC
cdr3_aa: CASKFVNEQYF

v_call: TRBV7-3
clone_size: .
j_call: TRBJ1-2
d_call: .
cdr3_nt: TGTGCCAGCAGCGGCCGGGACCTCAGAGACCTCTATGGCTACACCTTC
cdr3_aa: CASSGRDLRDLYGYTF

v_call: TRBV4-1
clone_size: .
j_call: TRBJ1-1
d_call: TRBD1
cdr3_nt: TGCGCCAGCAGCGCACAGGGGGCCCCCCTGACAGCTTTCTTT
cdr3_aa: CASSAQGAPLTAFF

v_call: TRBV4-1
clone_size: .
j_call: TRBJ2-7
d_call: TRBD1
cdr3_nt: TGCGCCAGCAGCCAAGTGGGCAGGGGGCGATTGTACGAGCAGTACTTC
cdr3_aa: CASSQVGRGRLYEQYF

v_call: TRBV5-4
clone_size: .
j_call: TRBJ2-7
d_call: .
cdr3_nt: TGTGCCAGCAGCGAGTCTAGCTACGAGCAGTACTTC
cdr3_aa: CASSESSYEQYF

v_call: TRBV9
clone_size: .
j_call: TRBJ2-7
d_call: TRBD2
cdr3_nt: TGTGCCAGCAGGGTAGCGGGAGGGCCCTACGAGCAGTACTTC
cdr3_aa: CASRVAGGPYEQYF

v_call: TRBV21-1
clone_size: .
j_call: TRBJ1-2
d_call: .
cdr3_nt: TGTGCCAGCAGCAAAACGCCGACTAACTATGGCTACACCTTC
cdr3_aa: CASSKTPTNYGYTF

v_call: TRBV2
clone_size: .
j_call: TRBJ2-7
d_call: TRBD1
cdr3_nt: TGTGCCAGCACCTCCCGGCCGGGACAGGGGATGCAGTACTTC
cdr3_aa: CASTSRPGQGMQYF

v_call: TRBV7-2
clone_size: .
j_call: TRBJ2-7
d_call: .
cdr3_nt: TGTGCCAGCAGCCCAACCGACAGAATTTCCATCTACGAGCAGTACTTC
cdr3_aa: CASSPTDRISIYEQYF

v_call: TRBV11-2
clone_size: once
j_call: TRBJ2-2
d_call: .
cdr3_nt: TGTGCCAGCAGCGTGAGGGGCGTCTCCACCGGGGAGCTGTTTTTT
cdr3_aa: CASSVRGVSTGELFF

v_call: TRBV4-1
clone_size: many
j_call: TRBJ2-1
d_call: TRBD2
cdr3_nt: TGCGCCAGCAGCCAAGACTTTCTAGCGGGAGTACCCAATGAGCAGTTCTTC
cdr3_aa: CASSQDFLAGVPNEQFF

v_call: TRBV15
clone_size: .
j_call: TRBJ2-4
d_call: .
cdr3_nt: TGTGCCACCAGCAGAGACCGCGACGGTGGAAACATTCAGTACTTC
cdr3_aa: CATSRDRDGGNIQYF

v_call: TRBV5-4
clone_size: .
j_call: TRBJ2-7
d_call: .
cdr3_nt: TGTGCCAAAACCGGGACGGCCGGCTACGAGCAGTACTTC
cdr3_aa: CAKTGTAGYEQYF

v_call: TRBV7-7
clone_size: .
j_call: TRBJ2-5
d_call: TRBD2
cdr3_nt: TGTGCCAGCAGCCTGGGGGTAGCGGGAGTTGAGACCCAGTACTTC
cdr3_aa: CASSLGVAGVETQYF

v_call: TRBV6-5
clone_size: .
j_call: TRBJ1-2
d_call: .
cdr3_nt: TGTGCCAGCAGTTCCCCCTTGACGCGTTCTAACTATGGCTACACCTTC
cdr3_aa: CASSSPLTRSNYGYTF

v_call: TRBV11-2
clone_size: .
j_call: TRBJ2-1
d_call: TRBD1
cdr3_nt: TGTGCCAGCAGTTCGGGACAGGCCTACAATGAGCAGTTCTTC
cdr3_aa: CASSSGQAYNEQFF

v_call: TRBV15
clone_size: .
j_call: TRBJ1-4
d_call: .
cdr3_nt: TGTGCCACCAGTGGGATAATGGGTCGGTTGAAAGAAAAACTGTTTTTT
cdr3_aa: CATSGIMGRLKEKLFF

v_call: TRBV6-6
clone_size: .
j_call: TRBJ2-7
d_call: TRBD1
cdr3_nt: TGTGCCAGCAGTTCCGGACAGGGGGCGTACGAGCAGTACTTC
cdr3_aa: CASSSGQGAYEQYF

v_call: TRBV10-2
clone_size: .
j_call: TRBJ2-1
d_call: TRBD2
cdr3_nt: TGCGCCAGCAGTGAGTCGGGAGGGACTCCGCAGTTCTTC
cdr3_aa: CASSESGGTPQFF